This T cell receptor (beta chain) was sequenced for a study of blood T cell repertoires in COVID-19. As for the study in general: The origin of the acute and convalescent COVID-19 samples was the United States, Italy and Spain. T cells, B-cell-depleted T cells, or PBMCs supplied cDNA or gDNA.

J gave up 1 base and V 4 bases, and 5 bases lay outside the gene matches. Germline V gene lookup returns CDR1 SGHRS and CDR2 YFSETQ. The CDR3 spans 15 residues. TCRdb's copy holds only in-frame clones and misses some; the assay was immunoSEQ multiplex PCR. Among approximately 100,000 clones listed, 65% to 80% were seen once. Sequences were obtained from peripheral blood. The TCR comes from a man aged 70 or older with active or convalescent COVID-19. The V and J genes are TRBV5-1 and TRBJ2-3; 8 bases align to TRBD2. CDR3 sequence reads: CASSPRGGGTDTQYF. As DNA, the CDR3 is TGCGCCAGCAGCCCCCGGGGGGGAGGCACAGATACGCAGTATTTT. Looking up the rest from reference TRBV5-1 and TRBJ2-3 gives the full variable domain: KAGVTQTPRYLIKTRGQQVTLSCSPISGHRSVSWYQQTPGQGLQFLFEYFSETQRNKGNFPGRFSGRQFSNSRSEMNVSTLELGDSALYLCASSPRGGGTDTQYFGPGTRLTVL.